The 20 T cell receptor beta chains in this list originate from one sample, sequenced in a study of OX40 agonist ivuxolimab in advanced cancers. Library construction relied on the immunoSEQ multiplex PCR assay. TCRdb provides this immuneACCESS table in a form limited to in-frame rearrangements. Some clones are lacking; in checked studies, under half of them reflect an unresolved V gene, and why the rest are absent is not known. The sample yields more than 75,000 clones; more than 85% were counted once. The top ten clonotypes cover approximately 0.93% of the sample. The sequenced sample was CD4+ or CD8+ T cells sorted from blood, obtained in a trial of the OX40 agonist ivuxolimab. These receptors were collected from an adult with an advanced solid tumor such as melanoma, head and neck, liver or kidney cancer.

The rearrangement uses TRBV27 and TRBJ1-6; D remains unclear. The CDR3 covers 17 residues. Germline CDR1 reads MNHEY; CDR2 reads SMNVEV (reference sequence). V shed 5 bases and J shed 0 bases, with 14 bases lying between them. The DNA for the CDR3 is TGTGCCAGCAGTCTCCTCGGGGATAGCTCCTATAATTCACCCCTCCACTTT. It specifies CASSLLGDSSYNSPLHF.

This clone was detected once. The chain joins TRBV2 to TRBJ2-2, with TRBD2 matching 7 bases. This CDR3 contains 14 residues. V was pared by 9 bases and J by 4 bases, with 8 bases of the junction left unmatched. The V gene's germline CDR1 is SNHLY and CDR2 FYNNEI. The CDR3 sequence is CARRSSGSTGELFF. CDR3 sequence (DNA): TGTGCCAGACGCTCTAGCGGCTCCACCGGGGAGCTGTTTTTT.

On this clone: Other DNA sequences of this sample code for an identical CDR3. The genes are TRBV7-2 and TRBJ1-1, with D hard to call. This CDR3 is 13 amino acids long. The V gene's germline CDR1 is SGHTA and CDR2 FQGNSA. Trimming shortened V by 4 bases and J by 1 base, and 7 bases separated the two germline ends. The CDR3 is CASSSGGNTEAFF. In DNA form, the CDR3 reads TGTGCCAGCAGCTCCGGAGGGAACACTGAAGCTTTCTTT. The whole variable domain, filled in from reference TRBV7-2 and TRBJ1-1, reads GAGVSQSPSNKVTEKGKDVELRCDPISGHTALYWYRQSLGQGLEFLIYFQGNSAPDKSGLPSDRFSAERTGGSVSTLTIQRTQQEDSAVYLCASSSGGNTEAFFGQGTRLTVV.

This rearrangement joins TRBV5-5 to TRBJ2-7; 10 bases are shared with TRBD1. This CDR3 comprises 16 residues. V gave up 4 bases and J gave up 2 bases; unmatched junction bases: 9. Germline assignment: CDR1 SGHKS and CDR2 YYEKEE (reference sequence). CDR3 sequence: CASSPAGTGATYEQYF. CDR3 coding DNA: TGTGCCAGCAGCCCTGCCGGGACAGGGGCCACCTACGAGCAGTACTTC. The full variable domain, with the rest looked up from reference TRBV5-5 and TRBJ2-7, is DAGVTQSPTHLIKTRGQQVTLRCSPISGHKSVSWYQQVLGQGPQFIFQYYEKEERGRGNFPDRFSARQFPNYSSELNVNALLLGDSALYLCASSPAGTGATYEQYFGPGTRLTVT.

The V call is TRBV2, the J call TRBJ1-1, with D possibly matching TRBD1 (6 bases). Trimming stripped 6 bases from V and 7 bases from J, with 15 bases between. The CDR3 totals 13 residues. Germline V gene lookup returns CDR1 SNHLY and CDR2 FYNNEI. In DNA form, the CDR3 reads TGTGCCAGCAGAGACAGGATACTAGGTGAAGCTTTCTTT. It codes for CASRDRILGEAFF. Full variable domain (remainder filled in from reference TRBV2 and TRBJ1-1): EPEVTQTPSHQVTQMGQEVILRCVPISNHLYFYWYRQILGQKVEFLVSFYNNEISEKSEIFDDQFSVERPDGSNFTLKIRSTKLEDSAMYFCASRDRILGEAFFGQGTRLTVV.

The genes are TRBV7-2 and TRBJ2-1, with TRBD2 identical over 9 bases. The germline gives CDR1 SGHTA, CDR2 FQGNSA. The CDR3 sequence is 16 residues long. Trimming cost V 3 bases and J 1 base; bases outside gene matches: 4. The chain's CDR3 is CASSLRLADSYNEQFF. The CDR3 DNA follows: TGTGCCAGCAGCTTGAGACTAGCGGATTCCTACAATGAGCAGTTCTTC.

V is TRBV27 and J is TRBJ1-2; TRBD1 matches 8 bases. Trimming cost V 7 bases and J 6 bases; bases outside gene matches: 7. This CDR3 has 13 amino acids. CDR1 is MNHEY and CDR2 is SMNVEV in the germline V gene (reference sequence). The CDR3 sequence is CASMALQGDGYTF. CDR3 coding DNA: TGTGCCAGCATGGCCCTACAGGGGGATGGCTACACCTTC.

A word on this clone: Different DNA sequences within this sample yield the same CDR3. This chain connects TRBV6-6 to TRBJ1-2; D perhaps matches TRBD1 (5 bases). CDR3 size: 14 residues. CDR1 MNHNY and CDR2 SVGAGI come from the germline V gene (reference sequence). V gave up 0 bases and J gave up 4 bases, with 9 bases separating them. CDR3 amino acids: CASSYSSGGYGYTF. The CDR3 bases are TGTGCCAGCAGTTACTCGTCCGGGGGCTATGGCTACACCTTC.

The V gene is TRBV7-3, the J gene TRBJ2-1; D possibly corresponds to TRBD1 (6 bases). Between the trimmed V and J ends, which lost 5 bases and 10 bases, there was a span of 18 bases. Per germline, CDR1 SGHTA and CDR2 FQGTGA. The CDR3 totals 14 residues. The CDR3 nucleotides are TGTGCCAGCAGCGCGTCCGGGACAAACATCGAGCAGTTCTTC. Its protein product is CASSASGTNIEQFF.

The CDR3 region has the DNA TGCGCCAGCGAGGGGAACATTCAGTACTTC. Translating gives CASEGNIQYF. The chain links TRBV5-1 to TRBJ2-4; either TRBD1 or TRBD2 may supply D (5 bases each). This CDR3 spans 10 amino acids. V lost 7 bases, J lost 7 bases, and 6 bases lay in between. Per the germline V gene, CDR1 is SGHRS and CDR2 is YFSETQ.

The DNA of the CDR3 is TGTGCCAGCAGTTACTTTATAGGAATCAACTATGGCTACACCTTC. Residues: CASSYFIGINYGYTF. This rearrangement joins TRBV6-6 to TRBJ1-2; D ambiguous. This CDR3 has 15 amino acids. V was trimmed by 1 base and J by 2 bases, leaving 11 bases between them. Germline values: CDR1 MNHNY, CDR2 SVGAGI (reference sequence).

V is TRBV19 and J is TRBJ1-1; D may be TRBD1 (6 bases). V lost 10 bases and J lost 1, with 13 bases in between. CDR1 and CDR2 from the germline V gene are LNHDA and SQIVND (reference sequence). The CDR3 is made up of 13 amino acids. Here the CDR3 reads CAISDRPNTEAFF. The CDR3 DNA sequence: TGTGCCATATCTGACAGGCCGAACACTGAAGCTTTCTTT. The full variable domain, in which reference TRBV19 and TRBJ1-1 provide the parts outside the CDR3, is DGGITQSPKYLFRKEGQNVTLSCEQNLNHDAMYWYRQDPGQGLRLIYYSQIVNDFQKGDIAEGYSVSREKKESFPLTVTSAQKNPTAFYLCAISDRPNTEAFFGQGTRLTVV.

This chain connects TRBV2 to TRBJ1-1; D possibly corresponds to TRBD1 (5 bases). This CDR3 is 15 amino acids long. Deletions cut 6 bases from V and 2 bases from J, with 16 bases between. Germline assignment: CDR1 SNHLY and CDR2 FYNNEI. The CDR3 nucleotides are TGTGCCAGCAGCCTCTCCAGTCAGGGTAACACTGAAGCTTTCTTT. Its translation is CASSLSSQGNTEAFF. The whole variable domain, filled in from reference TRBV2 and TRBJ1-1, reads EPEVTQTPSHQVTQMGQEVILRCVPISNHLYFYWYRQILGQKVEFLVSFYNNEISEKSEIFDDQFSVERPDGSNFTLKIRSTKLEDSAMYFCASSLSSQGNTEAFFGQGTRLTVV.

The V and J genes are TRBV18 and TRBJ1-1; TRBD1 is a possible D gene (5 bases). The CDR3 runs to 16 residues. V was clipped by 0 bases and J by 0 bases, with 11 bases between them. Per the germline V gene, CDR1 is KGHSH and CDR2 is LQKENI. CDR3 in DNA: TGTGCCAGCTCACCACCGGGCAGGGCTCTGAACACTGAAGCTTTCTTT. Protein: CASSPPGRALNTEAFF.

This clone was seen just once. CDR3 sequence (DNA): TGTGCCAGCAGCACCCAAAACACCATATATTTT. Amino acids: CASSTQNTIYF. This rearrangement joins TRBV7-2 to TRBJ1-3; D remains unclear. Germline V CDR1 and CDR2: SGHTA, FQGNSA. The CDR3 runs to 11 residues. V lost 5 bases to trimming and J lost 6 bases, with 5 bases between them.

This clone was detected only once. This rearrangement joins TRBV4-1 to TRBJ1-1; TRBD1 is a possible D gene (6 bases). V lost 4 bases, J lost 1 base, and 16 bases lay in between. Per germline, CDR1 MGHRA and CDR2 YSYEKL. The CDR3 contains 16 residues. Written as DNA, the CDR3 is TGCGCCAGCAGCCCACCCTTGGGGGACAAGAACACTGAAGCTTTCTTT. Residues: CASSPPLGDKNTEAFF.

The chain employs TRBV5-1 and TRBJ1-2, with D hard to call. CDR3 length: 13 amino acids. Trimming stripped 4 bases from V and 0 bases from J, with 7 bases between. In germline, CDR1 is SGHRS, CDR2 YFSETQ. The CDR3 region is CASSPATNYGYTF. The CDR3 DNA reads TGCGCCAGCAGCCCAGCCACTAACTATGGCTACACCTTC.

The rearrangement links TRBV30 to TRBJ2-2, with TRBD1 identical over 9 bases. J gave up 3 bases and V 0 bases, and 5 bases lay outside the gene matches. This CDR3 has 16 amino acids. Per germline, CDR1 GTSNPN and CDR2 SVGIG (reference sequence). The DNA for the CDR3 is TGTGCCTGGAGTGTACCGGGACAGGGATACACCGGGGAGCTGTTTTTT. This gives the protein CAWSVPGQGYTGELFF.

The chain is built from TRBV6-1 and TRBJ2-3, with D maybe TRBD1 (5 bases). CDR3 length: 15 residues. Germline V gene sequence: CDR1 MNHNS, CDR2 SASEGT. The germline V and J ends were trimmed by 5 bases and 2 bases, with 14 bases remaining between them. The CDR3 DNA is TGTGCCAGCAGTACTGGAGACAGCTTCACAGATACGCAGTATTTT. Translated, it gives CASSTGDSFTDTQYF.

V gene TRBV11-2 combines with J gene TRBJ2-6, with D hard to call. V was pared by 2 bases and J by 4 bases, with 12 bases between. Germline CDR1 is SGHAT and CDR2 is FQNNGV. This CDR3 has 16 amino acids. CDR3 sequence reads: CASSLFGQTGANVLTF. For the CDR3, the DNA is TGTGCCAGCAGCTTATTTGGGCAGACCGGGGCCAACGTCCTGACTTTC.